What follows is one T cell receptor beta chain and its context. The data are from a study of blood T cell repertoires in COVID-19. Study-level information: From the United States, Italy and Spain came samples of acute and convalescent COVID-19. The analysed material was cDNA or gDNA that came from T cells, B-cell-depleted T cells, or PBMCs.

Clones were read by immunoSEQ multiplex PCR, and TCRdb kept only the in-frame ones, dropping some. This table has roughly 140,000 clones, about 79% appearing once. The ends were cut back, 5 bases at V and 2 bases at J, with 12 bases in the middle. This CDR3 has 14 amino acids. Germline V CDR1 and CDR2: SNHLY, FYNNEI. The rearrangement uses TRBV2 and TRBJ1-1; D is possibly TRBD1 (5 bases). Sequencing was carried out using peripheral blood. The clonotype originates from a woman aged 45 to 65 with acute or convalescent COVID-19. The CDR3 sequence: CASSLTVPNTEAFF. The CDR3 DNA is TGTGCCAGCAGTCTGACAGTTCCCAACACTGAAGCTTTCTTT. Combining the CDR3 with reference TRBV2 and TRBJ1-1 gives the whole variable domain EPEVTQTPSHQVTQMGQEVILRCVPISNHLYFYWYRQILGQKVEFLVSFYNNEISEKSEIFDDQFSVERPDGSNFTLKIRSTKLEDSAMYFCASSLTVPNTEAFFGQGTRLTVV.